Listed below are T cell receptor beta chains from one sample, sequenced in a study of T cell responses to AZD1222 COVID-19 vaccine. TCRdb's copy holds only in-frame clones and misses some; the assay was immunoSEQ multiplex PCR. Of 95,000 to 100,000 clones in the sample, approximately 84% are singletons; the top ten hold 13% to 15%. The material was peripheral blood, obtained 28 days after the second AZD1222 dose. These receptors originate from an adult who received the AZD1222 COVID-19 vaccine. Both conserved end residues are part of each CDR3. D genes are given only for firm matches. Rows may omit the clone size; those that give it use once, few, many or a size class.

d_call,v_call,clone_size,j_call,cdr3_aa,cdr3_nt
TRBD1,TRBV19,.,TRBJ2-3,CASSGQGSDTQYF,TGTGCCAGTAGTGGACAGGGGTCAGATACGCAGTATTTT
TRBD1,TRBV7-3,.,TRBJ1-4,CASSPGAITGDANEKLFF,TGTGCCAGCAGCCCTGGCGCCATAACAGGGGATGCTAATGAAAAACTGTTTTTT
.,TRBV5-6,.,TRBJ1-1,CASRQIPNTEAFF,TGTGCCAGCAGGCAAATACCGAACACTGAAGCTTTCTTT
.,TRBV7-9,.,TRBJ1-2,CASSLAGTRGGYGYTF,TGTGCCAGCAGCTTAGCGGGGACCCGAGGTGGCTATGGCTACACCTTC
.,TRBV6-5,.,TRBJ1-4,CASSYSGATNEKLFF,TGTGCCAGCAGTTACTCGGGGGCAACTAATGAAAAACTGTTTTTT
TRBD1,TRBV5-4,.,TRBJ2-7,CASSPERTGTYEQYF,TGTGCCAGCAGCCCAGAACGGACAGGGACCTACGAGCAGTACTTC
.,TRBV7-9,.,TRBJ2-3,CASSSIRQGRTDTQYF,TGTGCCAGCAGCTCCATCCGGCAGGGGAGGACAGATACGCAGTATTTT
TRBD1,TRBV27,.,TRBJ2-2,CASSLDRGRELFF,TGTGCCAGCAGTCTAGACAGGGGCAGGGAGCTGTTTTTT
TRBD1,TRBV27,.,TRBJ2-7,CASSPLGQGLYEQYF,TGTGCCAGCAGTCCCCTCGGACAGGGACTCTACGAGCAGTACTTC
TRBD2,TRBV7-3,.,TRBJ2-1,CASSLRLAGGSNEQFF,TGTGCCAGCAGCTTAAGACTAGCAGGAGGTAGCAATGAGCAGTTCTTC
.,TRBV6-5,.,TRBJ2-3,CASGQGSHTDTQYF,TGTGCCAGCGGGCAGGGAAGCCACACAGATACGCAGTATTTT
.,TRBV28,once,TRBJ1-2,CASSPPLGGTVRFTF,TGTGCCAGCAGCCCTCCATTGGGGGGGACGGTACGGTTCACCTTC
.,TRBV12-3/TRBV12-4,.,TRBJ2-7,CASSLNYEQYF,TGTGCCAGCAGTCTAAACTACGAGCAGTACTTC
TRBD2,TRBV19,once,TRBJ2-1,CASSIPAGGSVGNEQFF,TGTGCCAGTAGCATACCCGCTGGCGGGAGTGTGGGCAATGAGCAGTTCTTC
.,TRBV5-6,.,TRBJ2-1,CASSFIVSVSYNEQFF,TGTGCCAGCAGCTTTATTGTTTCGGTCTCCTACAATGAGCAGTTCTTC
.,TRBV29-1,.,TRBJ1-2,CSVEGGGGDGYTF,TGCAGCGTTGAAGGTGGAGGGGGTGATGGCTACACCTTC
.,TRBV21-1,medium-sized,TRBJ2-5,CASSWGDAGAKVKTQYF,TGTGCCAGCAGCTGGGGGGACGCAGGGGCTAAGGTAAAGACCCAGTACTTC
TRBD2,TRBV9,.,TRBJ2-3,CASSESSGGLTDTQYF,TGTGCCAGCAGCGAGTCTAGCGGGGGGTTGACAGATACGCAGTATTTT
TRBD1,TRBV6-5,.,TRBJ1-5,CASSYRTGEGQPQHF,TGTGCCAGCAGTTACCGGACAGGGGAGGGACAGCCCCAGCATTTT
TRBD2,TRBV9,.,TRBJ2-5,CASSPRGLAGGAGTQYF,TGTGCCAGCAGCCCGAGGGGGCTAGCGGGAGGGGCAGGGACCCAGTACTTC
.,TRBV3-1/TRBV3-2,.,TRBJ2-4,CASSQYLRGAENIQYF,TGTGCCAGCAGCCAGTATCTTCGGGGGGCCGAAAACATTCAGTACTTC
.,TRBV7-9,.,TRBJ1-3,CASSLSRLGQNTIYF,TGTGCCAGCAGCTTAAGCAGGTTGGGCCAAAACACCATATATTTT
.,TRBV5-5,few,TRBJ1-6,CASSFSSNSPLHF,TGTGCCAGCAGCTTTTCGTCGAATTCACCCCTCCACTTT
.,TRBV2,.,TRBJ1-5,CASSRGVNQPQHF,TGTGCCAGCAGTCGGGGGGTAAATCAGCCCCAGCATTTT
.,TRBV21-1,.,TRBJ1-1,CASSTQRWGRHTRRDTEAFF,TGTGCCAGCAGCACCCAACGGTGGGGGCGACATACACGGAGAGACACTGAAGCTTTCTTT
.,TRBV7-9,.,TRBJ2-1,CASSSESGVSYNEQFF,TGTGCCAGCAGCTCGGAGTCAGGGGTTTCCTACAATGAGCAGTTCTTC
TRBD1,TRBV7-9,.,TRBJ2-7,CASSLGRTGTEQYF,TGTGCCAGCAGCTTAGGAAGGACAGGGACCGAGCAGTACTTC
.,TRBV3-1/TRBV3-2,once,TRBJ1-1,CASSQELGRMNTEAFF,TGTGCCAGCAGCCAAGAGTTGGGCCGCATGAACACTGAAGCTTTCTTT
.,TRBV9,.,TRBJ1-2,CASSVAGGYGYTF,TGTGCCAGCAGCGTAGCTGGGGGCTATGGCTACACCTTC
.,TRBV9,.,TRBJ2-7,CASSPGGTGNYEQYF,TGTGCCAGCAGCCCGGGGGGGACAGGGAATTACGAGCAGTACTTC